Presented here are 18 T cell receptor beta chains from one specimen sequenced in a study of blood T cell repertoires in COVID-19. Profiled with immunoSEQ multiplex PCR; TCRdb holds only in-frame clones, not every one. The sample lists about 490,000 clones, roughly 88% occurring once. The specimen sequenced was peripheral blood. The source of these receptors is a human donor in a cohort sampled during active COVID-19.

The chain employs TRBV19 and TRBJ1-2, with 12 bases lining up with TRBD1. Trimming cost V 3 bases and J 14 bases; bases outside gene matches: 10. The CDR3 loop spans 14 amino acids. Germline V gives CDR1 LNHDA, CDR2 SQIVND (reference sequence). The CDR3 nucleotides are TGTGCCAGTAGTATTACCGGGACAGGGGGCCTAGGAACCTTC. This gives the protein CASSITGTGGLGTF.

The CDR3 is CSVDTVAKNIQYF. The CDR3 region has the DNA TGCAGCGTTGACACAGTAGCCAAAAACATTCAGTACTTC. The gene calls are TRBV29-1 and TRBJ2-4; D is unresolved. The V gene's germline CDR1 is SQVTM and CDR2 ANQGSEA. This CDR3 is built from 13 residues. V was cut by 3 bases and J by 0 bases, with 6 bases left in between.

DNA for the CDR3: TGTGCCAGCAGTTTCGGGACTAGCGGCACCGGGGAGCTGTTTTTT. Protein sequence: CASSFGTSGTGELFF. J is TRBJ2-2 and V is TRBV7-8, with TRBD2 identical over 11 bases. From germline, CDR1 is SGHVS and CDR2 FQNEAQ. The CDR3 extends over 15 amino acids. The ends lost 6 bases at V and 4 bases at J; junction bases unmatched: 4.

The chain is built from TRBV11-3 and TRBJ2-7; 11 nucleotides line up with TRBD1. Germline lookup yields CDR1 SGHNT and CDR2 YENEEA. The CDR3 has 15 amino acids. V gave up 3 bases and J gave up 6 bases; unmatched junction bases: 7. The CDR3 DNA reads as TGTGCCAGCAGCTTTGGACAGGGGGCCACCAGCGAGCAGTACTTC. It yields the protein CASSFGQGATSEQYF. Looking up the rest from reference TRBV11-3 and TRBJ2-7 gives the full variable domain: EAGVVQSPRYKIIEKKQPVAFWCNPISGHNTLYWYLQNLGQGPELLIRYENEEAVDDSQLPKDRFSAERLKGVDSTLKIQPAELGDSAVYLCASSFGQGATSEQYFGPGTRLTVT.

This clone was recorded a few times. CDR3 coding DNA: TGCGCCAGCAGCGGGACTCGAGGGGCCCAAGAGACCCAGTACTTC. This gives the protein CASSGTRGAQETQYF. The chain links TRBV10-1 to TRBJ2-5; the D gene is possibly TRBD2 (6 bases). Per the germline V gene, CDR1 is WNHNN and CDR2 is SYGVQD (reference sequence). The CDR3 totals 15 residues. The V and J ends lost 6 bases and 1 base respectively, with 15 bases between them.

The chain has TRBV19 and TRBJ2-5; 7 bases align to TRBD1. This CDR3 region has 17 residues. V shed 2 bases and J 0 bases; nucleotides not matched to a gene: 9. Germline CDR1 and CDR2: LNHDA and SQIVND (reference sequence). CDR3 sequence (DNA): TGTGCCAGTAGTATAATTCGGACAGGCGTGGACCAAGAGACCCAGTACTTC. As protein: CASSIIRTGVDQETQYF.

The chain combines TRBV10-3 with TRBJ1-1, with TRBD1 matching 7 bases. The V gene's germline CDR1 is ENHRY and CDR2 SYGVKD. The CDR3 loop spans 15 amino acids. V shed 6 bases and J 6 bases; nucleotides not matched to a gene: 13. The CDR3 coding sequence is TGTGCCATCAGCTCGCCCCAGGGGGGAATAGCTGAAGCTTTCTTT. Its protein product is CAISSPQGGIAEAFF.

This clone was counted a few times. Other DNA sequences within the sample encode an identical CDR3. The genes are TRBV5-4 and TRBJ1-3; 9 bases agree with TRBD1. The germline CDR1 and CDR2 sequences are SGHNT and YYREEE (reference sequence). Losses at the gene ends were 0 bases for V and 2 bases for J; bases not matched to a gene: 0. The CDR3 is made up of 15 amino acids. Here the CDR3 DNA reads TGTGCCAGCAGCTTGGGACAGGGGGCTGGAAACACCATATATTTT. Its protein is CASSLGQGAGNTIYF.

This chain uses TRBV11-2 with TRBJ2-7, with D possibly matching TRBD2 (5 bases). CDR3 size: 12 residues. Germline CDR1 is SGHAT and CDR2 is FQNNGV. Trimming stripped 7 bases from V and 7 bases from J, with 14 bases between. The CDR3 region is CASTRGDREQYF. The DNA of the CDR3 is TGTGCCAGCACCCGGGGAGATCGAGAGCAGTACTTC. Looking up the rest from reference TRBV11-2 and TRBJ2-7 gives the full variable domain: EAGVAQSPRYKIIEKRQSVAFWCNPISGHATLYWYQQILGQGPKLLIQFQNNGVVDDSQLPKDRFSAERLKGVDSTLKIQPAKLEDSAVYLCASTRGDREQYFGPGTRLTVT.

This rearrangement joins TRBV2 to TRBJ1-4; D is ambiguous. V lost 1 base to trimming and J lost 3 bases, with 6 bases between them. There are 14 residues in the CDR3. The germline V gene encodes CDR1 SNHLY and CDR2 FYNNEI. DNA for the CDR3: TGTGCCAGCAGTGAAGGAGGCTCTAATGAAAAACTGTTTTTT. This encodes CASSEGGSNEKLFF. The full variable domain, rest sourced from reference TRBV2 and TRBJ1-4, is EPEVTQTPSHQVTQMGQEVILRCVPISNHLYFYWYRQILGQKVEFLVSFYNNEISEKSEIFDDQFSVERPDGSNFTLKIRSTKLEDSAMYFCASSEGGSNEKLFFGSGTQLSVL.

This chain connects TRBV6-1 to TRBJ1-3; 7 bases align to TRBD1. V lost 5 bases, J lost 4 bases, and 5 bases stayed unmatched. Germline CDR1 reads MNHNS; CDR2 reads SASEGT. This CDR3 is built from 14 residues. The CDR3 here is CASSLGTAGNTIYF. In DNA, the CDR3 is TGTGCCAGCAGTCTCGGGACAGCCGGAAACACCATATATTTT.

This clone showed up just a few times. The chain combines TRBV3-1 (or the pseudogene TRBV3-2) with TRBJ1-1, with D perhaps matching TRBD1 (6 bases). Germline CDR1 LGHDT, CDR2 YNNKEL (reference sequence). Trimming removed 0 bases from V and 4 bases from J, with 18 bases in between. This CDR3 is built from 17 residues. The CDR3 is CASSQDRGGGQGTEAFF. CDR3 coding DNA: TGTGCCAGCAGCCAAGATCGGGGAGGGGGGCAAGGCACTGAAGCTTTCTTT.

V usage is TRBV19 and J usage is TRBJ2-1, with 15 bases aligning to TRBD2. The CDR3 totals 18 residues. V dropped 5 bases and J dropped 4; count of bases not matched to a gene: 9. Germline CDR1 LNHDA, CDR2 SQIVND (reference sequence). CDR3: CASSPRTSGRVRYNEQFF. The DNA of the CDR3 is TGTGCCAGTAGTCCAAGGACTAGCGGGAGGGTGCGATACAATGAGCAGTTCTTC. The full variable domain, rest sourced from reference TRBV19 and TRBJ2-1, is DGGITQSPKYLFRKEGQNVTLSCEQNLNHDAMYWYRQDPGQGLRLIYYSQIVNDFQKGDIAEGYSVSREKKESFPLTVTSAQKNPTAFYLCASSPRTSGRVRYNEQFFGPGTRLTVL.

This chain joins TRBV19 and TRBJ1-5; TRBD1 might be the D (5 bases). Looked up from germline, CDR1 is LNHDA and CDR2 is SQIVND (reference sequence). The V and J ends lost 5 bases and 9 bases respectively, with 17 bases between them. This CDR3 is 14 amino acids long. The CDR3 region is CASSPRGGLVPQHF. In DNA form, the CDR3 reads TGTGCCAGTAGTCCTCGGGGGGGTTTGGTGCCCCAGCATTTT.

The chain employs TRBV11-3 and TRBJ1-1; 7 bases are shared with TRBD1. CDR3 length equals 12 residues. Trimming at V came to 4 bases and at J to 6 bases, leaving 2 bases not matched to a gene. Germline V gene sequence: CDR1 SGHNT, CDR2 YENEEA. CDR3: CASSSRGAEAFF. CDR3 in DNA: TGTGCCAGCAGCTCCAGGGGGGCTGAAGCTTTCTTT.

This clone was seen a few times. J is TRBJ1-5 and V is TRBV10-2, with TRBD1 as a possible D gene (6 bases). Germline V gene data show CDR1 as WSHSY and CDR2 as SAAADI. V lost 0 bases, J lost 7 bases, and 10 bases lay in between. The CDR3 runs to 14 residues. CDR3 residues: CASSESITGQPQHF. In DNA, the CDR3 is TGCGCCAGCAGTGAGTCGATTACAGGGCAGCCCCAGCATTTT.

The chain recombines TRBV5-5 with TRBJ2-7; D perhaps matches TRBD1 (6 bases). V was clipped by 0 bases and J by 0 bases, with 10 bases between them. Germline-derived CDR1 and CDR2 are SGHKS and YYEKEE (reference sequence). The length of the CDR3 is 15 residues. The chain's CDR3 is CASSLAVTGSYEQYF. CDR3 DNA: TGTGCCAGCAGCTTGGCTGTGACAGGCTCCTACGAGCAGTACTTC.

This sequence joins TRBV29-1 and TRBJ1-1; D not resolved. The CDR3 contains 13 residues. The germline gives CDR1 SQVTM, CDR2 ANQGSEA. The germline V and J ends were trimmed by 7 bases and 7 bases, with 19 bases remaining between them. The DNA for the CDR3 is TGCAGCGCCCCGGAGGTAGGGTTAGGTGAAGCTTTCTTT. Its protein is CSAPEVGLGEAFF.